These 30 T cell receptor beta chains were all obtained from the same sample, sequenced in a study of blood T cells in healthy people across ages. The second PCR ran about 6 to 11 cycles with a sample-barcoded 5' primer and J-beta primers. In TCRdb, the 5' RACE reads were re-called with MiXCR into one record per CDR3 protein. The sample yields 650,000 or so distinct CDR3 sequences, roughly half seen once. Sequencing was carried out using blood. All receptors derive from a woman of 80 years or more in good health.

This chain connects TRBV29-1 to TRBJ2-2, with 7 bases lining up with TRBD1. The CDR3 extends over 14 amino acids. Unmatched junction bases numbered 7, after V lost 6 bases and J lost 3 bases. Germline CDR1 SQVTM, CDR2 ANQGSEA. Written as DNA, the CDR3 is TGCAGCGTACCCGGGACAGAATACACCGGGGAGCTGTTTTTT. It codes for CSVPGTEYTGELFF.

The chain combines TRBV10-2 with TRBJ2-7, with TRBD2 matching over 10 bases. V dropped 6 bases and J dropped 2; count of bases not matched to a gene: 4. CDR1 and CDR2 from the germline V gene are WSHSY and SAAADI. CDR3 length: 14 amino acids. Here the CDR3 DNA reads TGCGCCAGCAGCACTAGCGGGGTAACCTACGAGCAGTACTTC. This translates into CASSTSGVTYEQYF.

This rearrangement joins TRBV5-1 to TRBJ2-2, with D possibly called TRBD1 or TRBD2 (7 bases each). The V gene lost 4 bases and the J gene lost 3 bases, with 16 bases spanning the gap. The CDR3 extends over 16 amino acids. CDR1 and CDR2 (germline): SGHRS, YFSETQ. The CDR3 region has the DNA TGCGCCAGCAGCCTGGGACTAACAGGGGACACCGGGGAGCTGTTTTTT. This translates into CASSLGLTGDTGELFF. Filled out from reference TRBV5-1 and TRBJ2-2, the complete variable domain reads KAGVTQTPRYLIKTRGQQVTLSCSPISGHRSVSWYQQTPGQGLQFLFEYFSETQRNKGNFPGRFSGRQFSNSRSEMNVSTLELGDSALYLCASSLGLTGDTGELFFGEGSRLTVL.

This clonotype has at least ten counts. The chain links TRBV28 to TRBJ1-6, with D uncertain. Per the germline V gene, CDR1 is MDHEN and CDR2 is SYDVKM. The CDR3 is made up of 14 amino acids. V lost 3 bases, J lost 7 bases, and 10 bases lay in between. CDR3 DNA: TGTGCCAGCAGTTTTGCAGGTGGAAATTCACCCCTCCACTTT. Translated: CASSFAGGNSPLHF.

CDR3 in amino acids: CSVEQGAEAFF. The CDR3 coding sequence is TGCAGCGTTGAACAGGGTGCTGAAGCTTTCTTT. This chain connects TRBV29-1 to TRBJ1-1, with D tentatively TRBD1 (5 bases). V was pared by 2 bases and J by 6 bases, with 7 bases between. CDR3 length equals 11 residues. In germline, CDR1 is SQVTM, CDR2 ANQGSEA.

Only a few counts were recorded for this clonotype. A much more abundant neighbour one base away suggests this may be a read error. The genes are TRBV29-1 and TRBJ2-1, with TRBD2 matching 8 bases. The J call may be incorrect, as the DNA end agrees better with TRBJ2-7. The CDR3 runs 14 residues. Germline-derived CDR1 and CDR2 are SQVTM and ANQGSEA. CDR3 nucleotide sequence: TGCAGCGTTCGAAGCGGGAGCTCCTACAATGAGCAGTACTTC. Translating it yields CSVRSGSSYNEQYF.

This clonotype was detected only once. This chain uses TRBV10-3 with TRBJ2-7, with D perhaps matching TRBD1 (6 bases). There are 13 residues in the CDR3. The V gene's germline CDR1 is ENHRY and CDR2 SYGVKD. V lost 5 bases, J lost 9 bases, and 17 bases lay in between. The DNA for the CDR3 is TGTGCCATCAGTAGAGAGACAGGCTCAGGGCAGTACTTC. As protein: CAISRETGSGQYF.

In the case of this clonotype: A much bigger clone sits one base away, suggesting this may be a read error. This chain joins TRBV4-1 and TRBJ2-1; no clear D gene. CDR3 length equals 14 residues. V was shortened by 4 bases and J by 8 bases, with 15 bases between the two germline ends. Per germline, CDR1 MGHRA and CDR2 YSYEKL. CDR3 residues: CASSPGPALYEQFF. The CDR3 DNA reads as TGCGCCAGCAGCCCCGGGCCAGCTTTGTATGAGCAGTTCTTC.

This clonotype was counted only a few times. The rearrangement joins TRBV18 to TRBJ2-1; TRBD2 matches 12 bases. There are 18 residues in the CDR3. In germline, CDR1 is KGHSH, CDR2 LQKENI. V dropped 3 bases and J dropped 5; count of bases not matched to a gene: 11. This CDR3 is CASSPLLLAGGPHNEQFF. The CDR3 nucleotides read TGTGCCAGCTCACCCCTCCTCCTAGCGGGAGGGCCCCACAATGAGCAGTTCTTC. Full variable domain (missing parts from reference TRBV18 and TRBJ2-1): NAGVMQNPRHLVRRRGQEARLRCSPMKGHSHVYWYRQLPEEGLKFMVYLQKENIIDESGMPKERFSAEFPKEGPSILRIQQVVRGDSAAYFCASSPLLLAGGPHNEQFFGPGTRLTVL.

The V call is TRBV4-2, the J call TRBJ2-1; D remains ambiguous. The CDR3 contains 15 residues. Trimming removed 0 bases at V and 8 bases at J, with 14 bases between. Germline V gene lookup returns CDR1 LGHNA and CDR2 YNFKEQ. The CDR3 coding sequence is TGTGCCAGCAGCCAAGATCTGGCGGTAGCAGATGAGCAGTTCTTC. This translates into CASSQDLAVADEQFF.

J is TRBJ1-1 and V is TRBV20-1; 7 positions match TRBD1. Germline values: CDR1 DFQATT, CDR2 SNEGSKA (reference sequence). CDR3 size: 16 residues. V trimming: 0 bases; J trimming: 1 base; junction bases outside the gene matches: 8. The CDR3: CSARDYNRGGNTEAFF. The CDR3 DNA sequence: TGCAGTGCTAGAGATTACAACAGGGGCGGGAACACTGAAGCTTTCTTT.

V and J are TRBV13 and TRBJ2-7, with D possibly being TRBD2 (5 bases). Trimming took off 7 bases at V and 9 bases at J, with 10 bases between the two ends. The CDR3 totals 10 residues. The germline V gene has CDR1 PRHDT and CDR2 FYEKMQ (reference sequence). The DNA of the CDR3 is TGTGCCAGCAACCGGGGAGTGCAGTACTTC. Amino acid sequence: CASNRGVQYF.

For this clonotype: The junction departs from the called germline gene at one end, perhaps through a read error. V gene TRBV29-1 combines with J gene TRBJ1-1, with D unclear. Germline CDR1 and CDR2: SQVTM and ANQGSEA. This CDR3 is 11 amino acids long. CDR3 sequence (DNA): TGCAGCGCCGCTCGGAACACTAAAGCTTTCTTT. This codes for CSAARNTKAFF.

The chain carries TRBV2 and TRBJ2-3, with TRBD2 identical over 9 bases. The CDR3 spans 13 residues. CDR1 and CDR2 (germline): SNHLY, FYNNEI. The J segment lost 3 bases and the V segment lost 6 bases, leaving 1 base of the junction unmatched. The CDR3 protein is CASRREGTDTQYF. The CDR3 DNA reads TGTGCCAGCAGGCGGGAGGGAACAGATACGCAGTATTTT.

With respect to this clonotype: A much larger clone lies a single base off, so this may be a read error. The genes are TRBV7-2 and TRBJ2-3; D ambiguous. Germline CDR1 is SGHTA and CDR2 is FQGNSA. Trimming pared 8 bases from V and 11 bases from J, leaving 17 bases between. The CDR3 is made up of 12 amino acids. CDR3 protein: CASGSGFGEQYF. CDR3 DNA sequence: TGTGCCAGCGGCTCCGGTTTTGGTGAGCAGTATTTT.

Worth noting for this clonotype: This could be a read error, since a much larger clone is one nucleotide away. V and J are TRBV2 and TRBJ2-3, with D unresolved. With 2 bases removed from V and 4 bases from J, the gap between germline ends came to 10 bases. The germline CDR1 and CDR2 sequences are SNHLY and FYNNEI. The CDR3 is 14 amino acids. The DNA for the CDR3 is TGTGCCAGCAGTGAACACTCTTACGCAGATACGCAGTATTTT. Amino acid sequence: CASSEHSYADTQYF.

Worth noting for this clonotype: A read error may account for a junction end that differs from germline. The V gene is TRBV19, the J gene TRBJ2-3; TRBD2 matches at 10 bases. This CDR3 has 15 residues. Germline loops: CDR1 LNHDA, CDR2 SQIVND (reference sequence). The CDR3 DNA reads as TGTGCCAGTAGGATGCTAGCGGGAGTGGCAGATACGCGGTATTTT. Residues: CASRMLAGVADTRYF.

The CDR3 is CSARDLGAGVTTGELFF. The CDR3 nucleotides are TGCAGTGCTAGAGATCTCGGGGCGGGGGTTACCACCGGGGAGCTGTTTTTT. The chain joins TRBV20-1 to TRBJ2-2; TRBD2 aligns across 7 bases. Germline trimming cut 0 bases from V and 4 bases from J; bases unmatched to any gene: 11. There are 17 residues in the CDR3. The germline V gene has CDR1 DFQATT and CDR2 SNEGSKA (reference sequence).

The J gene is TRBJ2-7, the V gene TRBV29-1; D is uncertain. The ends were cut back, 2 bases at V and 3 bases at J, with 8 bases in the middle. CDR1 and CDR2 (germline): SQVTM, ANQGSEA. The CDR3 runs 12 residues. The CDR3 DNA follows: TGCAGCGTTGAACAGGACCGCTACGAGCAGTACTTC. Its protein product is CSVEQDRYEQYF.

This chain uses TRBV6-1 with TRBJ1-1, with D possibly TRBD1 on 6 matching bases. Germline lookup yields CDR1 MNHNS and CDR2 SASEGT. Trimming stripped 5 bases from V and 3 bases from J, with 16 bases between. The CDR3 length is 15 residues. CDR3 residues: CASSFGQLPDTEAFF. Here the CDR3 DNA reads TGTGCCAGCAGTTTCGGACAGCTCCCCGACACTGAAGCTTTCTTT.

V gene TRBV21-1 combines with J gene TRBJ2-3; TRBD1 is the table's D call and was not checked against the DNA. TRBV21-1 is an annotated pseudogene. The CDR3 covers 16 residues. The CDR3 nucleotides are TGTGCCAGCAGCAAACACGGGAACAGGGTCACAGATACGCAGTATTTT. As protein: CASSKHGNRVTDTQYF.

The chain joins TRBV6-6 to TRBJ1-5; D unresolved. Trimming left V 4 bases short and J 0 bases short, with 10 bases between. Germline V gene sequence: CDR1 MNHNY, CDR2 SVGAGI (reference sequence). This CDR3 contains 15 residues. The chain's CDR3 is CASSCAEDSNQPQHF. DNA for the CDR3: TGTGCCAGCAGTTGCGCAGAGGATAGCAATCAGCCCCAGCATTTT.

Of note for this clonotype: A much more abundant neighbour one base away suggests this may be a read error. The CDR3 DNA follows: TGCGCCAGCAGCTTGCAACAGGGCCTCTCCTACAATGGGCAGTTCTTC. Protein: CASSLQQGLSYNGQFF. The rearrangement links TRBV5-1 to TRBJ2-1, with a tentative D call TRBD1 (6 bases). In germline, CDR1 is SGHRS, CDR2 YFSETQ. This CDR3 spans 16 amino acids. The full variable domain, its missing parts supplied by reference TRBV5-1 and TRBJ2-1, is KAGVTQTPRYLIKTRGQQVTLSCSPISGHRSVSWYQQTPGQGLQFLFEYFSETQRNKGNFPGRFSGRQFSNSRSEMNVSTLELGDSALYLCASSLQQGLSYNGQFFGPGTRLTVL.

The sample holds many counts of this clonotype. The CDR3 sequence: CSARSLSGNYEQYF. CDR3 sequence (DNA): TGCAGTGCTAGATCCCTTAGCGGGAACTACGAGCAGTACTTC. This chain connects TRBV20-1 to TRBJ2-7; TRBD2 aligns across 8 bases. V lost 2 bases to trimming and J lost 3 bases; unmatched junction nucleotides: 6. Germline loops: CDR1 DFQATT, CDR2 SNEGSKA (reference sequence). This CDR3 contains 14 residues.

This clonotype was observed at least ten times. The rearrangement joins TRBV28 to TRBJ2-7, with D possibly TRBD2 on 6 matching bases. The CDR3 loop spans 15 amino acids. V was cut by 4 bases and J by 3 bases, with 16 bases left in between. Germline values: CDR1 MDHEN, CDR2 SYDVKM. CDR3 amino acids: CASSSPGDSLYEQYF. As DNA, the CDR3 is TGTGCCAGCAGTTCCCCGGGGGACTCCCTCTACGAGCAGTACTTC.

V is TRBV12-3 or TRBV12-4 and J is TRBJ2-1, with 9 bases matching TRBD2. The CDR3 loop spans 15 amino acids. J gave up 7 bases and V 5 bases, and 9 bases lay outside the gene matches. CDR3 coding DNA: TGTGCCAGCAGTGATAGCGGGAGCTTCAAGAATGAGCAGTTCTTC. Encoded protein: CASSDSGSFKNEQFF.

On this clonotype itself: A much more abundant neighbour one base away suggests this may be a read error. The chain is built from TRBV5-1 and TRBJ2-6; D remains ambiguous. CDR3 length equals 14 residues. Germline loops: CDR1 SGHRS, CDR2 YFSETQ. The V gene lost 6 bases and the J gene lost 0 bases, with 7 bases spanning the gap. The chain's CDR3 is CASKECSGANVLTF. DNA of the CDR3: TGCGCCAGCAAAGAGTGCTCTGGGGCCAACGTCCTGACTTTC.

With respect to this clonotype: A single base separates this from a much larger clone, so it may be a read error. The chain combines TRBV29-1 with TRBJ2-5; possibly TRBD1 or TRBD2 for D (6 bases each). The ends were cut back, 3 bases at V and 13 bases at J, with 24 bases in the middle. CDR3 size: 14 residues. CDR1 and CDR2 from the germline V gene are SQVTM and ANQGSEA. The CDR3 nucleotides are TGCAGCGTTGAGATCACGGTCATGGGGGGCATTCGGTACTTC. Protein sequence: CSVEITVMGGIRYF.

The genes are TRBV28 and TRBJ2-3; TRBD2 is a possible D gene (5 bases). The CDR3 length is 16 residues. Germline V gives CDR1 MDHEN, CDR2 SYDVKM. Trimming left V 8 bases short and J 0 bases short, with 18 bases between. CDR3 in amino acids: CASANPRERSTDTQYF. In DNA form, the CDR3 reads TGTGCCAGCGCTAACCCCCGGGAACGAAGCACAGATACGCAGTATTTT.

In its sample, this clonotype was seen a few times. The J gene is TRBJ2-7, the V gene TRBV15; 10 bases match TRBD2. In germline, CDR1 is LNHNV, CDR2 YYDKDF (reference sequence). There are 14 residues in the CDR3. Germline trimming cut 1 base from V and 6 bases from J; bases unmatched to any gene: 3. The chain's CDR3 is CATSRGLAGAEQYF. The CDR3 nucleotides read TGTGCCACCAGCAGAGGTCTAGCGGGGGCCGAGCAGTACTTC.